This T cell receptor beta chain was obtained from a study of blood T cells in healthy people across ages. Study findings and constraints: It was the long-lived donors that had more naive CD4+ cells and higher diversity than aged donors.

This CDR3 spans 16 amino acids. Germline V gene sequence: CDR1 MNHEY, CDR2 SVGAGI. Per-sample PBMC isolation yielded at least 7 million cells. Concerning this clonotype itself: The target antigen is unknown. A much larger clone differs from this one at a single base, so this may be a read error.

Next came a second PCR, run for about 7 to 11 cycles, which used a sample-barcoded 5' primer along with a J-beta primer mix. Each CDR3 protein gets one entry after TCRdb re-called the 5' RACE reads with MiXCR. The sample shows 650,000 to 800,000 distinct CDR3 sequences, roughly half of them seen only once. The genes are TRBV6-5 and TRBJ1-2, with 9 bases identical to TRBD1. The sequenced sample was blood. This receptor was taken from a woman at least 80 years old in good health. The CDR3 sequence is CASSYPDRGRPCGCTF. In nucleotides, the CDR3 is TGTGCCAGCAGTTACCCGGACAGGGGACGGCCCTGTGGCTGCACCTTC.